This T cell receptor beta chain was captured in a study of blood T cell repertoires in COVID-19. Overall study: T cells, B-cell-depleted T cells, or PBMCs provided the cDNA or gDNA that served as material.

Produced via immunoSEQ multiplex PCR; TCRdb's table is partial and in-frame only. The sample carries over 400,000 clones, approximately 91% recorded once. This study enrolled people aged roughly 18 to 89 from about two dozen US geographic areas. All recovered Cohort 3 donors got two negative PCRs, got clearance, or saw symptom resolution. Trimming took 5 bases from V and 0 from J; bases not matched to a gene: 6. The V gene's germline CDR1 is SGHTA and CDR2 FQGNSA. The CDR3 spans 16 residues. Sequencing used PBMCs or T cells enriched from blood (not recorded which). The sequence was obtained from an older woman who had recovered from COVID-19. The chain has TRBV7-2 and TRBJ2-2; 7 nucleotides align to TRBD1. For the CDR3, the DNA is TGTGCCAGCAGCCCTTTGGGGACAGCGAACACCGGGGAGCTGTTTTTT. This translates into CASSPLGTANTGELFF.